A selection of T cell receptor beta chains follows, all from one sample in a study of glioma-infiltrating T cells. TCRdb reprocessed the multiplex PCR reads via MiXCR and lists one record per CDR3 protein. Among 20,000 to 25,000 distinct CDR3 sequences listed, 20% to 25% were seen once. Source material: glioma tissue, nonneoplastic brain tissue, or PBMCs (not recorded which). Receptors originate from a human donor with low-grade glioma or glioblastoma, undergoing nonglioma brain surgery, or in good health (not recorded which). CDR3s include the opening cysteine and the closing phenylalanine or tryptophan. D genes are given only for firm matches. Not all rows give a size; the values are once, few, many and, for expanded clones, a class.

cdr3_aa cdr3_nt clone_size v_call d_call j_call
CASSLLGGTTDTQYF TGCGCCAGCAGCTTGCTCGGGGGCACCACAGATACGCAGTATTTT - TRBV5-1 - TRBJ2-3
CASSQGSHSSYGYTF TGTGCCAGCAGCCAAGGGTCCCATTCGTCCTATGGCTACACCTTC few TRBV3-1 - TRBJ1-2
CASSSPAGKIYEQYF TGTGCCAGCAGCAGCCCCGCGGGGAAAATCTACGAGCAGTACTTC - TRBV11-3 - TRBJ2-7
CSATPLRGGPDTQYF TGCAGTGCTACTCCCCTGCGGGGGGGCCCAGATACGCAGTATTTT many TRBV20-1 TRBD2 TRBJ2-3
CASSTTPLHF TGTGCCAGCAGTACAACTCCCCTCCACTTT medium-sized TRBV2 - TRBJ1-6
CSAGDRGLGTDTQYF TGCAGTGCTGGAGACAGGGGCCTTGGCACAGATACGCAGTATTTT many TRBV20-1 TRBD1 TRBJ2-3
CASSLGDRDGETQYF TGTGCCAGCAGCTTAGGGGACAGGGACGGAGAGACCCAGTACTTC few TRBV7-9 TRBD1 TRBJ2-5
CASSLSGQEAFF TGTGCCAGCAGCTTATCGGGACAGGAAGCTTTCTTT - TRBV7-3 TRBD1 TRBJ1-1
CSASPLGNSPLHF TGCAGTGCTAGTCCCTTGGGGAATTCACCCCTCCACTTT many TRBV20-1 - TRBJ1-6
CASSLTYTYEQYF TGTGCCAGCAGTTTAACCTACACCTACGAGCAGTACTTC many TRBV27 - TRBJ2-7
CTSSLGLHTEAFF TGTACCAGCAGCTTGGGGCTTCACACTGAAGCTTTCTTT - TRBV7-3 - TRBJ1-1
CASSLGTGYGYTF TGTGCCAGTTCTCTAGGGACAGGCTATGGCTACACCTTC few TRBV19 TRBD1 TRBJ1-2
CASSLSTGTYGYTF TGTGCCAGCTCCCTAAGTACCGGGACCTATGGCTACACCTTC - TRBV18 - TRBJ1-2
CASSPNRGTYNEQFF TGTGCCAGCAGTCCAAACAGGGGGACTTACAATGAGCAGTTCTTC many TRBV6-1 TRBD1 TRBJ2-1
CASSLEFASGGFEQFF TGTGCCAGCAGCTTAGAGTTTGCTAGCGGGGGTTTTGAGCAGTTCTTC - TRBV7-2 TRBD2 TRBJ2-1
CASSYSTSYNEQFF TGTGCCAGCAGTTACAGTACCTCCTACAATGAGCAGTTCTTC many TRBV6-6 - TRBJ2-1
CATQRTLRGGYTF TGTGCCACCCAGAGAACTCTCAGGGGTGGCTACACCTTC many TRBV15 - TRBJ1-2
CASYCGGFTYEQYF TGTGCCAGCTACTGCGGGGGGTTTACCTACGAGCAGTACTTC - TRBV6-1 TRBD2 TRBJ2-7
CASIRDLFSYNEQFF TGTGCCAGCATTCGCGACCTATTCTCCTACAATGAGCAGTTCTTC many TRBV6-2/TRBV6-3 - TRBJ2-1
CASSITLEQFF TGTGCCAGCAGTATCACTCTTGAGCAGTTCTTC medium-sized TRBV6-1 - TRBJ2-1
CASSTRPSGGATDTQYF TGTGCCAGCAGTACCCGTCCCAGCGGGGGGGCCACAGATACGCAGTATTTT - TRBV28 TRBD2 TRBJ2-3
CASSSGGGGVTQYF TGTGCCAGCAGCTCAGGAGGCGGGGGGGTTACGCAGTATTTT many TRBV7-2 TRBD2 TRBJ2-3
CASSQVGQFYGYTF TGCGCCAGCAGCCAAGTGGGACAGTTCTATGGCTACACCTTC many TRBV4-3 TRBD1 TRBJ1-2
CASSPQDSDGYTF TGTGCCAGCAGCCCCCAGGATTCGGATGGCTACACCTTC - TRBV12-3/TRBV12-4 - TRBJ1-2
CAWSTDLPNQPQHF TGTGCCTGGAGTACGGACTTACCGAATCAGCCCCAGCATTTT - TRBV30 - TRBJ1-5
CASTKGRSLNTEAFF TGTGCCAGCACGAAAGGTCGCTCCCTGAACACTGAAGCTTTCTTT many TRBV6-1 - TRBJ1-1
CARSSIGHNF TGTGCCCGCAGCTCCATAGGACACAACTTC few TRBV7-9 - TRBJ2-4
CASSPPGDRPQHF TGTGCCAGCAGTCCCCCGGGGGATCGGCCCCAGCATTTT many TRBV27 - TRBJ1-5
CASSLGLMFGYTF TGTGCCAGCAGTCTCGGATTAATGTTTGGCTACACCTTC many TRBV12-3/TRBV12-4 - TRBJ1-2
CAGGWKTQYF TGTGCCGGCGGATGGAAGACACAGTACTTC - TRBV6-1 - TRBJ2-5
CASSPPGGSEQFF TGTGCCAGCTCACCACCAGGGGGTAGTGAGCAGTTCTTC - TRBV18 - TRBJ2-1
CASGLALGNEQFF TGTGCCAGCGGACTAGCTCTGGGCAATGAGCAGTTCTTC many TRBV2 TRBD2 TRBJ2-1
CASSLATSGGNEQYF TGTGCCAGCAGTTTGGCGACTAGCGGGGGGAACGAGCAGTACTTC - TRBV12-3/TRBV12-4 TRBD2 TRBJ2-7